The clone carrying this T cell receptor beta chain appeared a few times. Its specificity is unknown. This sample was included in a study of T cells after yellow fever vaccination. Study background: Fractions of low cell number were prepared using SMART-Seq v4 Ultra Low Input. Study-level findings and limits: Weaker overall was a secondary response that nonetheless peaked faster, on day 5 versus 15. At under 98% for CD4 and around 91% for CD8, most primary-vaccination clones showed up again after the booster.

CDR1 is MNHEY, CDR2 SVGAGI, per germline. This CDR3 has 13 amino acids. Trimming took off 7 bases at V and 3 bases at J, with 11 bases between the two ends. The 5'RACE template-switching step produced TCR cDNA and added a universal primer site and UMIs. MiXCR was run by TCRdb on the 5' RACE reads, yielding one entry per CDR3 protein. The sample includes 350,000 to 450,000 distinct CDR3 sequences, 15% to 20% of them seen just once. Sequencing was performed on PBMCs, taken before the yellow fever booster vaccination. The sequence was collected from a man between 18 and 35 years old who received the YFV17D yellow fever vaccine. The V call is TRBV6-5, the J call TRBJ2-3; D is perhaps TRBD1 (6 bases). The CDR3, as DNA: TGTGCCAGCACCGACCAGGGGACAGATACGCAGTATTTT. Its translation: CASTDQGTDTQYF.